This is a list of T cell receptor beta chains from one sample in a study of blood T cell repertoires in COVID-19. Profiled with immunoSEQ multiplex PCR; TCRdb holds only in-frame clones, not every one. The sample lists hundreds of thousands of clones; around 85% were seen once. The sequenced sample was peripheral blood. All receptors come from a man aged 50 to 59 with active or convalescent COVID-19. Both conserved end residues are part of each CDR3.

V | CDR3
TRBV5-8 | CASSLGATTGNQETQYF
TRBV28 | CASSLGPGRAFF
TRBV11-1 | CASSSDRGLTYEQYF
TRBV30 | CAWSAGGAGGADTQYF
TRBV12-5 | CASGLREGGDTQYF
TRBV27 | CASRRTGGFNEQFF
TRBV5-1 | CASSLSGTSGRQTQYF
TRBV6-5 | CASTGSLPYEQYF
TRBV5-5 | CASSLPGVGSPLHF
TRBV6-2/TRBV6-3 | CASRPSGSLGETQYF
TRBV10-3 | CAIRPDRNTGELFF
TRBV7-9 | CASSLLHGYTF
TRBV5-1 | CASSLSTSGSFVETQYF
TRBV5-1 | CASSPGQVPGEQYF
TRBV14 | CASSQDLMWGLGEAFF
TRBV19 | CASSIGGVWGNEQFF
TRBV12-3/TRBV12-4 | CASSPGWYEQYF
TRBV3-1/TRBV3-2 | CASSQAQGSTEAFF
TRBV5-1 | CASSLGDRGNEKLFF
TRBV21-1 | CASSKVRHLAKNIQYF
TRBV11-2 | CASSLATSGRDRYDEQYF
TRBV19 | CASSSIPGQGGSGTEAFF
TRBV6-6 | CARYSLYEQYF
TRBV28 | CASSPRATNEKLFF
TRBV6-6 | CASSSASGRPGTQYF
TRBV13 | CASSLGQGEFYGYTF
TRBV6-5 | CASSISANEQYF
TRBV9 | CASSPRGTGGFGGYTF
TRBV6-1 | CASSDRSQGGRETQYF
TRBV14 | CASMGEGTEAFF
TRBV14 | CASSHGPWGLAGVGNEQFF
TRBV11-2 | CASSLTRANYGYTF
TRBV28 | CASSFRDTNTEAFF
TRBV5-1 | CASSPRGAQVEEAFF
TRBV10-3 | CAISESGGRHNEQFF
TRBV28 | CASRPGGVPLSGNTIYF
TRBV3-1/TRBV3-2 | CASSLRRGPRQNEQYF
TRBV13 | CASSPLPGGAGGGLDTQYF
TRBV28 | CASTGGRNTEAFF
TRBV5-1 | CASSLSPPGPWTEPGGAFF
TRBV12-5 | CASGLVLGNTEAFF
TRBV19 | CASSRRGPYNEQFF
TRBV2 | CASSPLPTGVHSGANVLTF
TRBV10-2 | CASSDSSNQPQHF
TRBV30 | CAWSDLLAGGTQYF
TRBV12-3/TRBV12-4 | CASSFLRTEAFF
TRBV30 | CAWSLTGKDGYTF
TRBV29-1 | CSVYLPGLAGVGNEQFF
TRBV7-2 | CASSKGPGTGGPEAFF
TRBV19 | CASSGDRNQPQHF